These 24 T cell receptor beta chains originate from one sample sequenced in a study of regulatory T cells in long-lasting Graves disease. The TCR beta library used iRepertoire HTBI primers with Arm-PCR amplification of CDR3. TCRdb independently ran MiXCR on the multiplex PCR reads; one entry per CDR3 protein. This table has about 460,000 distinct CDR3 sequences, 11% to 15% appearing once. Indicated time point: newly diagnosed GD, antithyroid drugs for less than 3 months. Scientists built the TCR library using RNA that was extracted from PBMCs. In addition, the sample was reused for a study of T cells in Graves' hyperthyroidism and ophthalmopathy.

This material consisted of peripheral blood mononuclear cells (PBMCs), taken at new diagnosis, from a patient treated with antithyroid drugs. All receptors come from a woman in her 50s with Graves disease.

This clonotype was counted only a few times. CDR3 nucleotides: TGTGCCACCAGCAGATTATCCCCACAGGAGGTAACCACAGATACGCAGTATTTT. Translating it yields CATSRLSPQEVTTDTQYF. This sequence joins TRBV15 and TRBJ2-3; tentatively, D is TRBD1 or TRBD2 (5 bases each). CDR3 length equals 18 residues. Germline loops: CDR1 LNHNV, CDR2 YYDKDF (reference sequence). Trimming took 2 bases from V and 2 from J, leaving 20 bases between them.

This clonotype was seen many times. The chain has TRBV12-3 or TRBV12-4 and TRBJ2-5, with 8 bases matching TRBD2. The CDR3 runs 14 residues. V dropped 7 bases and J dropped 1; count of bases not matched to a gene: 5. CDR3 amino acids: CASKGTSAQETQYF. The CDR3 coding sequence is TGTGCCAGCAAAGGGACTAGTGCCCAAGAGACCCAGTACTTC.

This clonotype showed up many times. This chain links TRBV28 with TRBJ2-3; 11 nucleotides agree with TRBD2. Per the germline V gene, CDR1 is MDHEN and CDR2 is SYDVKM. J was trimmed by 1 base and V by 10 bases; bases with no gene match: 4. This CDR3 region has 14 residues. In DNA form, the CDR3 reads TGTGCCATCGGGACTAGCGGAGGCACAGATACGCAGTATTTT. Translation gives CAIGTSGGTDTQYF.

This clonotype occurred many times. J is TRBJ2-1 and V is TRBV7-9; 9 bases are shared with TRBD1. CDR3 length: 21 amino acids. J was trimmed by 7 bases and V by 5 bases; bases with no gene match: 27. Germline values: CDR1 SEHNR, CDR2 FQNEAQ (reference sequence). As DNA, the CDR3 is TGTGCCAGCAGCCCAACACCTCGGACAGGATGGGGACAGGGCGGTTTAAATGAGCAGTTCTTC. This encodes CASSPTPRTGWGQGGLNEQFF.

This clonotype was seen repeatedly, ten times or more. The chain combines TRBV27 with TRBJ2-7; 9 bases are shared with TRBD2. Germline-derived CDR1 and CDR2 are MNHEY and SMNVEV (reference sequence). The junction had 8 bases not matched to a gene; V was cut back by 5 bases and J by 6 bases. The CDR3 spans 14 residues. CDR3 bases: TGTGCCAGCAGTCTCGGTCTAGCGGGATTCGAGCAGTACTTC. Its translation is CASSLGLAGFEQYF.

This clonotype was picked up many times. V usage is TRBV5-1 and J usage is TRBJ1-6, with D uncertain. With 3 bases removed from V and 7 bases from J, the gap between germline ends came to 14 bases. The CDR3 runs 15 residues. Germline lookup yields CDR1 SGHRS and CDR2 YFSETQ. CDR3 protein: CASSSEVQRNSPLHF. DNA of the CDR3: TGCGCCAGCAGCTCCGAGGTACAGAGAAATTCACCCCTCCACTTT. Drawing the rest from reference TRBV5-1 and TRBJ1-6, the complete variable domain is KAGVTQTPRYLIKTRGQQVTLSCSPISGHRSVSWYQQTPGQGLQFLFEYFSETQRNKGNFPGRFSGRQFSNSRSEMNVSTLELGDSALYLCASSSEVQRNSPLHFGNGTRLTVT.

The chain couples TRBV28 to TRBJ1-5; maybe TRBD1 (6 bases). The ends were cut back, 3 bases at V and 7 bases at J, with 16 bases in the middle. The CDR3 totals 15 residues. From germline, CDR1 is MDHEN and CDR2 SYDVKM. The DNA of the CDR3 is TGTGCCAGCAGTTTCATCCAGGGGAGGGTACAGCCCCAGCATTTT. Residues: CASSFIQGRVQPQHF.

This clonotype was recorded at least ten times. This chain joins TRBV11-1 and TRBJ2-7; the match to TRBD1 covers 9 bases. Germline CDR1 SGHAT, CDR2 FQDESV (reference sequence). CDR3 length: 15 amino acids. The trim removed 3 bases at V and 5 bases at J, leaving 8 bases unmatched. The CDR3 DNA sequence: TGTGCCAGCAGCTTGGACAGGGGAGGACTAGACGAGCAGTACTTC. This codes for CASSLDRGGLDEQYF. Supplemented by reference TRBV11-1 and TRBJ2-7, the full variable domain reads EAEVAQSPRYKITEKSQAVAFWCDPISGHATLYWYRQILGQGPELLVQFQDESVVDDSQLPKDRFSAERLKGVDSTLKIQPAELGDSAMYLCASSLDRGGLDEQYFGPGTRLTVT.

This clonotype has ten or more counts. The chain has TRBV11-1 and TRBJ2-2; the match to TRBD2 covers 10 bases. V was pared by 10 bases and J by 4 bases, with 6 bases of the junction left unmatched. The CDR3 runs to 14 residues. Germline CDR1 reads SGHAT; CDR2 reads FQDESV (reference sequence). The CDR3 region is CATKLAGLTGELFF. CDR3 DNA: TGTGCCACAAAACTAGCGGGGCTCACCGGGGAGCTGTTTTTT.

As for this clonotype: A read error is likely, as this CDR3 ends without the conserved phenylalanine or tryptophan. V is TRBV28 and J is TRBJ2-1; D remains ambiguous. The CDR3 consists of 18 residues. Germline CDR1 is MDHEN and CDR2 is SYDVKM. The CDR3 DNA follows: TGTGCCAGCAGCTTATTACTGGCAGACCACCTCTCCTACAATGAGCAGTTCCTC. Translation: CASSLLLADHLSYNEQFL.

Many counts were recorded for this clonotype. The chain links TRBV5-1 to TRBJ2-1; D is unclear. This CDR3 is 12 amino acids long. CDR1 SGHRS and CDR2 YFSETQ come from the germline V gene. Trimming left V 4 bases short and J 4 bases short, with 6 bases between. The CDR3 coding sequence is TGCGCCAGCAGCGGCCCGTACAATGAGCAGTTCTTC. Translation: CASSGPYNEQFF. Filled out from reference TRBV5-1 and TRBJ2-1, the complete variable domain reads KAGVTQTPRYLIKTRGQQVTLSCSPISGHRSVSWYQQTPGQGLQFLFEYFSETQRNKGNFPGRFSGRQFSNSRSEMNVSTLELGDSALYLCASSGPYNEQFFGPGTRLTVL.

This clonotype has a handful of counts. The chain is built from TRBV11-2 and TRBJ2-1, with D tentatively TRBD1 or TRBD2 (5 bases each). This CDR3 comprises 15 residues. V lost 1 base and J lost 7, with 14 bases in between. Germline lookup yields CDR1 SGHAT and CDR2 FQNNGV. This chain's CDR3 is CASSLVPSGGNEQFF. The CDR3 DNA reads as TGTGCCAGCAGCTTAGTCCCCTCTGGGGGAAATGAGCAGTTCTTC.

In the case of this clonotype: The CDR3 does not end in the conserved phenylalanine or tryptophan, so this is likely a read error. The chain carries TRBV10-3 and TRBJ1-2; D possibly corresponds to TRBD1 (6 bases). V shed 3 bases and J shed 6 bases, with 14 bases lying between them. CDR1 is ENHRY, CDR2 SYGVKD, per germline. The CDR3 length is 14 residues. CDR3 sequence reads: CAISERGPDHGYTS. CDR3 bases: TGTGCCATCAGTGAACGGGGGCCTGACCATGGCTACACCTCC.

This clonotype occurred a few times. CDR3 sequence (DNA): TGTGCCAGCAGCGTAGGTGAAGGGAGGTCCTACGAGCAGTACTTC. As protein: CASSVGEGRSYEQYF. V and J are TRBV9 and TRBJ2-7; TRBD2 is a possible D gene (6 bases). Germline CDR1 SGDLS, CDR2 YYNGEE. The length of the CDR3 is 15 residues. V lost 0 bases, J lost 1 base, and 11 bases lay in between.

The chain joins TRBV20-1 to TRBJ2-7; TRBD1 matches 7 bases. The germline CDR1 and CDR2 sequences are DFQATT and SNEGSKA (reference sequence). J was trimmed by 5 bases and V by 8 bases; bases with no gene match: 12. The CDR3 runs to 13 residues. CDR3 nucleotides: TGCAGTTCGTCGAGACAGGGTCTCGACGAGCAGTACTTC. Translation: CSSSRQGLDEQYF.

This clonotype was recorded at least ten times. The CDR3 DNA is TGTGCCAGCAGTTACTGGGGGCCGGCTAGCGGGAAAGGCTACGAGCAGTACTTC. Its translation is CASSYWGPASGKGYEQYF. The chain has TRBV6-5 and TRBJ2-7; 9 nucleotides line up with TRBD2. Germline values: CDR1 MNHEY, CDR2 SVGAGI. The CDR3 sequence is 18 residues long. Trimming at V came to 1 base and at J to 3 bases, leaving 13 bases not matched to a gene.

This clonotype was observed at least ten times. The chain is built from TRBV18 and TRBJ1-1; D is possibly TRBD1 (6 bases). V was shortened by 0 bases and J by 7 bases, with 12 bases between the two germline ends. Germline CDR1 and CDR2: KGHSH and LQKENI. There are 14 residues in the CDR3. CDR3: CASSPPNREDEAFF. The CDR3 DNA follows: TGTGCCAGCTCACCACCGAACAGGGAAGATGAAGCTTTCTTT.

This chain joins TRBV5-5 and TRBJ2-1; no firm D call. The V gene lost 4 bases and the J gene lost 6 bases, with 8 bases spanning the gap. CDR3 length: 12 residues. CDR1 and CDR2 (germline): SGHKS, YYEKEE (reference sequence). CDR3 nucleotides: TGTGCCAGCAGCCTCGGTATCAATGAGCAGTTCTTC. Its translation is CASSLGINEQFF.

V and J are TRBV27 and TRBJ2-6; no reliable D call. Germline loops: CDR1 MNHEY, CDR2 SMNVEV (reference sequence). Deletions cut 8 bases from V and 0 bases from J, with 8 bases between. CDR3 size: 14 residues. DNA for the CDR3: TGTGCCAGCGCAACTTTCTCTGGGGCCAACGTCCTGACTTTC. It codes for CASATFSGANVLTF.

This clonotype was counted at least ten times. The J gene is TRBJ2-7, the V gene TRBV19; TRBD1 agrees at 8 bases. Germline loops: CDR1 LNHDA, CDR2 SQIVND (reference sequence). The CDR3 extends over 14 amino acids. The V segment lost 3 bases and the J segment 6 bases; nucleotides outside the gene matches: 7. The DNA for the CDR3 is TGTGCCAGTAGTATTACTCACAGGGGGAGCGAGCAGTACTTC. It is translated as CASSITHRGSEQYF. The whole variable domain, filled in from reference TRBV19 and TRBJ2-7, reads DGGITQSPKYLFRKEGQNVTLSCEQNLNHDAMYWYRQDPGQGLRLIYYSQIVNDFQKGDIAEGYSVSREKKESFPLTVTSAQKNPTAFYLCASSITHRGSEQYFGPGTRLTVT.

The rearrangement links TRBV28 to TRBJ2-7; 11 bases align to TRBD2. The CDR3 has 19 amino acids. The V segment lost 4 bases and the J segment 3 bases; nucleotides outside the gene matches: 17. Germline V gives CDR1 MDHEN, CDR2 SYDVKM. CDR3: CASSSYWLAGGFCCYEQYF. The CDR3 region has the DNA TGTGCCAGCAGTTCATACTGGCTAGCGGGAGGCTTTTGCTGCTACGAGCAGTACTTC.

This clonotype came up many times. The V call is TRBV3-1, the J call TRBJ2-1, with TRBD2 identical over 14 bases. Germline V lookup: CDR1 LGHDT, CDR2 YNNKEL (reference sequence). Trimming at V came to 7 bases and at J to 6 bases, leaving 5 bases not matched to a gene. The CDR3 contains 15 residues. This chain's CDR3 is CASTAGTSGSNEQFF. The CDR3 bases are TGTGCCAGCACCGCCGGGACTAGCGGGAGCAATGAGCAGTTCTTC.

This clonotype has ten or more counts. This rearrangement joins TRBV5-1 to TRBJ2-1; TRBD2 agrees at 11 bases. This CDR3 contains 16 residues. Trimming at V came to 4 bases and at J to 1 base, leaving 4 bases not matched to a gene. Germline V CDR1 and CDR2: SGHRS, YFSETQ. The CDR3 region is CASSQLAGESYNEQFF. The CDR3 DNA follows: TGCGCCAGCAGCCAACTAGCGGGAGAGTCCTACAATGAGCAGTTCTTC.

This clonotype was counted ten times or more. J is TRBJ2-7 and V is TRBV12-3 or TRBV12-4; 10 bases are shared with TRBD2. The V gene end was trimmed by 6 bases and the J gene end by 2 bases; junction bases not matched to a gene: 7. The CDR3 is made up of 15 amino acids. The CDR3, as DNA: TGTGCCAGCAGACAGCGGACTAGCGGAGCCTACGAGCAGTACTTC. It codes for CASRQRTSGAYEQYF.